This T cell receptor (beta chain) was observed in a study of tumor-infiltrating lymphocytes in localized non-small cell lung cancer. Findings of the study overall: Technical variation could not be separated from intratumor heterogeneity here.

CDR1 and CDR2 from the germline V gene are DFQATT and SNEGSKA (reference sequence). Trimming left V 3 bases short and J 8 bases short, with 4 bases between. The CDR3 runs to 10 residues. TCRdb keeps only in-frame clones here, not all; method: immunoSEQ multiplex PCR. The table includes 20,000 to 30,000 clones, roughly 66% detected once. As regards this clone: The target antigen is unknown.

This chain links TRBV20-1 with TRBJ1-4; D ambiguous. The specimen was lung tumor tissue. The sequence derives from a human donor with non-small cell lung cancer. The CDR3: CSARGEKLFF. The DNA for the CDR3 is TGCAGTGCTAGGGGGGAAAAACTGTTTTTT.